This TCR beta chain comes out of a study of T cells in pancreatic ductal adenocarcinoma. General study results and limits: Unique clonotypes were 8 to 10-fold more numerous in blood than in tumor.

The selected patients with pancreatic ductal adenocarcinoma had surgery but no neoadjuvant therapy. Libraries were prepared by immunoSEQ multiplex PCR; TCRdb keeps only in-frame clonotypes and omits some of them. The sample carries roughly 100,000 clones, 90% to 95% recorded once. This clone showed up just once. Its target is unknown. Sequencing was done on a sample of PBMCs. This TCR was sampled from a human donor with pancreatic ductal adenocarcinoma.

CDR3 nucleotides: TGTGCCAGTAAGTCGGGGGAAGGAGGGGCCAACGTCCTGACTTTC. Translating gives CASKSGEGGANVLTF. This rearrangement joins TRBV19 to TRBJ2-6, with a weak D call TRBD2 (6 bases). CDR3 length: 15 amino acids. Germline V gene data show CDR1 as LNHDA and CDR2 as SQIVND (reference sequence). Trimming shortened V by 7 bases and J by 4 bases, and 14 bases separated the two germline ends. The full variable domain, rest sourced from reference TRBV19 and TRBJ2-6, is DGGITQSPKYLFRKEGQNVTLSCEQNLNHDAMYWYRQDPGQGLRLIYYSQIVNDFQKGDIAEGYSVSREKKESFPLTVTSAQKNPTAFYLCASKSGEGGANVLTFGAGSRLTVL.